Below are 27 T cell receptor beta chains sequenced from a single sample in a study of CXCR3-negative and CXCR3-positive naive CD8 T cells. Notes on the study in general: Hydrophobicity of TRB CDR3s was greater in CXCR3-positive naive cells than in CXCR3-negative naive cells.

Their recognized antigens are unknown. Via 5' RACE with UMI labels, TRB cDNA libraries were prepared. No DNA is given; TCRdb re-called the 5' RACE reads and lists each CDR3 protein once. The repertoire table contains about 63,000 distinct CDR3 sequences. The specimen sequenced was naive CXCR3+ CD8+ T cells from blood. Subset of the sample: CD45RO-CCR7+CD27+CD95- naive CD8+ T cells expressing CXCR3 (TNR3+). These TCRs come from a human donor in good health. Some clones in this sample may be carry-over from other donors' samples.

V is TRBV6-5 and J is TRBJ2-5. This CDR3 region has 12 residues. Germline values: CDR1 MNHEY, CDR2 SVGAGI. The CDR3 protein is CASKSYQETQYF.

This chain connects TRBV5-1 to TRBJ2-1; checking the TCRdb D call of TRBD2 is not possible without DNA. Germline CDR1 and CDR2: SGHRS and YFSETQ. The CDR3 is 17 amino acids. Here the CDR3 reads CASSLALGLAGTNEQFF.

The rearrangement joins TRBV7-6 to TRBJ2-5. The germline V gene has CDR1 SGHVS and CDR2 FNYEAQ. The CDR3 runs to 14 residues. The CDR3 protein is CASSLDLLQETQYF.

The J gene is TRBJ2-2, the V gene TRBV27; TCRdb proposes TRBD1, but this gene call is untestable without DNA. Germline V gives CDR1 MNHEY, CDR2 SMNVEV (reference sequence). There are 14 residues in the CDR3. The CDR3 loop is CASSFGPSTGELFF.

The V gene is TRBV23-1, the J gene TRBJ2-3; TCRdb returns TRBD2, unconfirmable since there is no DNA. TRBV23-1 is treated as an ORF (open reading frame) with a function not yet certain. The CDR3 covers 17 residues. CDR3 sequence: CASSQSIGLANADTQYF.

The chain has TRBV7-9 and TRBJ2-1; TCRdb returns TRBD2, unconfirmable since there is no DNA. The CDR3 has 17 amino acids. Germline lookup yields CDR1 SEHNR and CDR2 FQNEAQ (reference sequence). The CDR3: CASSSIPLGLAGYEQFF.

The V and J genes are TRBV10-3 and TRBJ2-3; the D call of TRBD2 rests on TCRdb alone, since no DNA is present to check it. The CDR3 contains 16 residues. Looked up from germline, CDR1 is ENHRY and CDR2 is SYGVKD. The CDR3 sequence: CAINGREGTAHDTQYF.

The V and J genes are TRBV6-2 or TRBV6-3 and TRBJ2-1. The CDR3 length is 14 residues. CDR1 and CDR2 from the germline V gene are MNHEY and SVGEGT. The CDR3 spells CASSVDHSYNEQFF.

V is TRBV12-3 or TRBV12-4 and J is TRBJ1-2; TCRdb returns TRBD1, unconfirmable since there is no DNA. This CDR3 region has 12 residues. The chain's CDR3 is CASGQGNYGYTF.

V usage is TRBV7-6 and J usage is TRBJ2-7; TCRdb lists TRBD2, though no DNA is available to test this call. CDR1 is SGHVS, CDR2 FNYEAQ, per germline. The CDR3 runs 13 residues. The CDR3 sequence: CASSRADSYEQYF.

The chain has TRBV29-1 and TRBJ2-7; TCRdb indicates TRBD1, and absent DNA this call remains unverified. The CDR3 runs to 11 residues. CDR1 is SQVTM and CDR2 is ANQGSEA in the germline V gene. CDR3 amino acids: CSVDWGIEQYF.

J is TRBJ2-3 and V is TRBV11-2; TCRdb reports TRBD2, a call that lacks DNA to check it against. This CDR3 region has 19 residues. Per germline, CDR1 SGHAT and CDR2 FQNNGV. CDR3 sequence: CASSSHPSWSSGDSDTQYF.

The rearrangement links TRBV7-9 to TRBJ2-7; TCRdb reports TRBD1, a call that lacks DNA to check it against. The CDR3 is 14 amino acids. Per germline, CDR1 SEHNR and CDR2 FQNEAQ (reference sequence). The CDR3 reads CASSETGGSYEQYF.

The gene calls are TRBV6-1 and TRBJ1-2; TCRdb's D call, TRBD1, is unchecked because there is no DNA. The CDR3 runs to 16 residues. Germline V lookup: CDR1 MNHNS, CDR2 SASEGT. CDR3 residues: CASSEEDSIPPYGYTF.

The chain employs TRBV29-1 and TRBJ1-1. The CDR3 spans 14 residues. In germline, CDR1 is SQVTM, CDR2 ANQGSEA. The CDR3: CSVDIPQLNTEAFF.

The J gene is TRBJ2-3, the V gene TRBV25-1; TCRdb picks TRBD2, but there is no DNA to check that call. The CDR3 loop spans 18 amino acids. The germline V gene encodes CDR1 MGHDK and CDR2 SYGVNS. The CDR3: CASSEWPSGGERADTQYF.

The chain combines TRBV11-2 with TRBJ1-1. Germline-derived CDR1 and CDR2 are SGHAT and FQNNGV. CDR3 length equals 13 residues. The CDR3 region is CASSLVGGPEAFF.

This chain links TRBV29-1 with TRBJ2-5; TCRdb lists TRBD1, though no DNA is available to test this call. There are 14 residues in the CDR3. Looked up from germline, CDR1 is SQVTM and CDR2 is ANQGSEA. The CDR3 loop is CSADGAGEQETQYF.

The CDR3 protein is CSAGDLDNQPQHF. The chain couples TRBV29-1 to TRBJ1-5. The CDR3 covers 13 residues. Germline V lookup: CDR1 SQVTM, CDR2 ANQGSEA.

CDR3 residues: CASSKQEGNEQFF. The chain is built from TRBV6-4 and TRBJ2-1; without DNA, the TCRdb call of TRBD2 cannot be checked. The CDR3 extends over 13 amino acids. Germline lookup yields CDR1 MRHNA and CDR2 SNTAGT.

J is TRBJ2-3 and V is TRBV12-3 or TRBV12-4; TCRdb reports TRBD2, a call that lacks DNA to check it against. The CDR3 covers 20 residues. The CDR3 is CASSKTDRLAGVVSTDTQYF.

The J gene is TRBJ2-1, the V gene TRBV28; TCRdb outputs TRBD2, but without DNA this stays unchecked. The CDR3 sequence is 15 residues long. CDR1 and CDR2 (germline): MDHEN, SYDVKM. The CDR3 is CASRPLAGGLIEQFF.

The V gene is TRBV7-9, the J gene TRBJ1-2. This CDR3 has 14 residues. Germline CDR1 and CDR2: SEHNR and FQNEAQ (reference sequence). The CDR3 here is CASSSQYSTDGYTF.

The rearrangement links TRBV6-6 to TRBJ2-2; TCRdb reports TRBD1, a call that lacks DNA to check it against. This CDR3 is built from 19 residues. Germline V gene sequence: CDR1 MNHNY, CDR2 SVGAGI (reference sequence). The CDR3 loop reads CASSYSSWGITAGTGELFF.

V and J are TRBV28 and TRBJ1-5; TCRdb calls TRBD1, which cannot be checked without DNA. Germline assignment: CDR1 MDHEN and CDR2 SYDVKM. This CDR3 spans 12 amino acids. CDR3 amino acids: CASGTGTQPQHF.

CDR3: CASSEGREDNEQFF. The genes are TRBV6-4 and TRBJ2-1; TCRdb gives TRBD2 as the D gene, but with no DNA this cannot be confirmed. Germline loops: CDR1 MRHNA, CDR2 SNTAGT. There are 14 residues in the CDR3.

The genes are TRBV29-1 and TRBJ2-7; no DNA is available, so the TRBD1 call from TCRdb remains unchecked. The CDR3 has 15 amino acids. The germline gives CDR1 SQVTM, CDR2 ANQGSEA. CDR3 residues: CSVEIAGQGIYEQYF.